The rows below give T cell receptor beta chains drawn from one sample of a study of cytomegalovirus exposure and HLA in healthy donors. Profiled with immunoSEQ multiplex PCR; TCRdb holds only in-frame clones, not every one. The sample carries under 150,000 clones, 68% recorded once. Specimen: PBMCs. These TCRs come from a man aged 60 to 75 in good health and CMV-seronegative. The conserved cysteine and the conserved F or W are not part of the CDR3 here. Fields, in order: CDR3 protein, J gene, V gene.

CDR3 protein: ASSLDRFRVPF; J gene: TRBJ2-1; V gene: TRBV11-3
CDR3 protein: ASSRGRLDNSPLH; J gene: TRBJ1-6; V gene: TRBV7-2
CDR3 protein: ASSAGTPNTEAF; J gene: TRBJ1-1; V gene: TRBV5-1
CDR3 protein: ASSAGRSGNTIY; J gene: TRBJ1-3; V gene: TRBV4-3
CDR3 protein: ASSSTGQGFTGELF; J gene: TRBJ2-2; V gene: TRBV5-1
CDR3 protein: ASSTREFTDTQY; J gene: TRBJ2-3; V gene: TRBV27
CDR3 protein: ASGRLQGQPQH; J gene: TRBJ1-5; V gene: TRBV6-1
CDR3 protein: ASSPGREETQY; J gene: TRBJ2-5; V gene: TRBV11-3
CDR3 protein: ASSYSEAGVNQPQH; J gene: TRBJ1-5; V gene: TRBV6-6
CDR3 protein: ASSLDRGDTQY; J gene: TRBJ2-3; V gene: TRBV7-7
CDR3 protein: ASSIDRGNNQPQH; J gene: TRBJ1-5; V gene: TRBV19
CDR3 protein: ASSLGTGVRDEQF; J gene: TRBJ2-1; V gene: TRBV7-9
CDR3 protein: ASSLVSGKGNEQF; J gene: TRBJ2-1; V gene: TRBV7-6
CDR3 protein: ASSLERRNHGYT; J gene: TRBJ1-2; V gene: TRBV5-4
CDR3 protein: ASSLFASDGYT; J gene: TRBJ1-2; V gene: TRBV28
CDR3 protein: ASRPGTGDTGELF; J gene: TRBJ2-2; V gene: TRBV28
CDR3 protein: ASSIVAVSNQPQH; J gene: TRBJ1-5; V gene: TRBV19
CDR3 protein: SVEGGRIGELF; J gene: TRBJ2-2; V gene: TRBV29-1
CDR3 protein: AISESWDSQETQY; J gene: TRBJ2-5; V gene: TRBV10-3
CDR3 protein: AISEDSFNQPQH; J gene: TRBJ1-5; V gene: TRBV10-3
CDR3 protein: ASSVDIGGGGYNEQF; J gene: TRBJ2-1; V gene: TRBV9
CDR3 protein: ASSPASGRTDTQY; J gene: TRBJ2-3; V gene: TRBV5-1
CDR3 protein: ASSLGQGAGYT; J gene: TRBJ1-2; V gene: TRBV7-2
CDR3 protein: ASSPIPAGGEDTQY; J gene: TRBJ2-3; V gene: TRBV27
CDR3 protein: ASTRQGTGTEAF; J gene: TRBJ1-1; V gene: TRBV11-2
CDR3 protein: ASSFRVETQY; J gene: TRBJ2-5; V gene: TRBV7-2
CDR3 protein: ASSQGAGVFQETQY; J gene: TRBJ2-5; V gene: TRBV4-1
CDR3 protein: ASKGGANEKLF; J gene: TRBJ1-4; V gene: TRBV28
CDR3 protein: ASRPPGGTEAF; J gene: TRBJ1-1; V gene: TRBV6-1
CDR3 protein: AWSVKERRGRPF; J gene: TRBJ1-1; V gene: TRBV30
CDR3 protein: ASSPTRTGFNQPQH; J gene: TRBJ1-5; V gene: TRBV11-2
CDR3 protein: ASSEATGFGEQY; J gene: TRBJ2-7; V gene: TRBV2
CDR3 protein: ASSFKYRDRGTYEQY; J gene: TRBJ2-7; V gene: TRBV28
CDR3 protein: ASSPFGTGGNTEAF; J gene: TRBJ1-1; V gene: TRBV14
CDR3 protein: ASSFVSPVRTEAF; J gene: TRBJ1-1; V gene: TRBV7-2
CDR3 protein: ASSRDSRGETQY; J gene: TRBJ2-5; V gene: TRBV6-5
CDR3 protein: ASSLEGGDMNTEAF; J gene: TRBJ1-1; V gene: TRBV7-2
CDR3 protein: ASSPVEGRDYGYT; J gene: TRBJ1-2; V gene: TRBV5-6
CDR3 protein: ASSVGAQRIYEQY; J gene: TRBJ2-7; V gene: TRBV5-1
CDR3 protein: ASSLGWRRRNTGELF; J gene: TRBJ2-2; V gene: TRBV11-1
CDR3 protein: AIFSGTSNTGELF; J gene: TRBJ2-2; V gene: TRBV11-2
CDR3 protein: ASRRRSGTDTQY; J gene: TRBJ2-3; V gene: TRBV7-2
CDR3 protein: ASSLARGTSAEQF; J gene: TRBJ2-1; V gene: TRBV11-1
CDR3 protein: ASSVTRTSGNTIY; J gene: TRBJ1-3; V gene: TRBV6-1
CDR3 protein: ASSYSRTGTEAF; J gene: TRBJ1-1; V gene: TRBV6-5
CDR3 protein: ASSLALSRAYGYT; J gene: TRBJ1-2; V gene: TRBV7-2
CDR3 protein: ASSPGQGADGYT; J gene: TRBJ1-2; V gene: TRBV5-1
CDR3 protein: ASSRYRVSTDTQY; J gene: TRBJ2-3; V gene: TRBV11-2
CDR3 protein: ASSLTARQNYQETQY; J gene: TRBJ2-5; V gene: TRBV4-1
CDR3 protein: ASSSGQPTYNEQF; J gene: TRBJ2-1; V gene: TRBV5-1
CDR3 protein: ASSTNRGPYEQY; J gene: TRBJ2-7; V gene: TRBV6-5
CDR3 protein: ASSLGGGLWGNQPQH; J gene: TRBJ1-5; V gene: TRBV5-6
CDR3 protein: ASSLDGSVLTNEKLF; J gene: TRBJ1-4; V gene: TRBV5-1
CDR3 protein: ASSLFGEINQPQH; J gene: TRBJ1-5; V gene: TRBV27
CDR3 protein: ASSYEGTYEQY; J gene: TRBJ2-7; V gene: TRBV6-5
CDR3 protein: ASSLGRGQEKLF; J gene: TRBJ1-4; V gene: TRBV7-2
CDR3 protein: ASSPGTGVGDTQY; J gene: TRBJ2-3; V gene: TRBV7-3